Sequencing of this T cell receptor beta chain was carried out in a study of shared clonotypes between healthy human individuals (TCRdb year 2020). For the study in its entirety: A couple of women and three men aged 18 to 49 years were included in the cohort. For each donor, three plates each were used for CD4 naive and CD4 memory, two plates were used for CD8 naive, and one plate was used for CD8 memory. To estimate repertoire size and how much clonotypes are shared between individuals, the study performed deep sequencing of blood TCR repertoires from about five healthy adults. Different laboratories and diverse techniques were used to prepare libraries and sequence TCR repertoires, to increase sequencing depth and limit assay-specific biases. Leukapheresis yielded between about 0.85 and 9.5 billion PBMCs per donor.

This clone was observed a few times. Its cognate antigen has yet to be identified. No clone much larger than this one lies a single base away; base qualities are absent. The paper as a whole reports these results and caveats: Around 5% of naive CD4, more than 3% of naive CD8, about 2.4% of memory CD4, and 0.4% of memory CD8 clonotypes were shared across several donors. The small number of donors limited the genetic and exposure-history diversity represented. Sampling was restricted to blood, and TCR repertoires in tissues likely differ from the TCR repertoires found in blood. Compared with non-shared clonotypes, the clonotypes found in all four sorted-subset donors had higher generation probabilities. Rarefaction of sorted-subset datasets indicated incomplete sequencing despite the large sequencing depth. Estimated clonotype richness was generally larger for naive than for memory subsets. Pairwise subsampling led to the expectation that sequencing depth would affect the degree of clonotype sharing among donors.

TCR CDR3 regions were amplified from genomic DNA by multiplex PCR using the deep immunoSEQ assay. Genomic DNA extracted from each cell subset was distributed evenly over all wells of several immunoSEQ 96-well plates, and each plate served as one replicate. For sorted subsets, 200 to 250 ng genomic DNA, equal to 30,000 or so T cell genomes, was loaded into each replicate PCR. Purified libraries were measured with a Qubit 3.0 fluorometer, size-checked on a Bioanalyzer 2100, and measured again with the KAPA Library Quantification kit. Every immunoSEQ 96-well plate was sequenced on a separate single-read 150-cycle Illumina NextSeq 550 flow cell. The original methods were these. The immunoSEQ output contained only junctional sequences without quality scores, so filtering could not match that applied to full-length reads. To assign V/J genes and CDR3, sequences were annotated using PyIR, a Python wrapper for IgBLAST v1.9, with IMGT germline references. Reads were filtered out if the reads had weak V/J assignments (E-value above 1e-6), no CDR3, stop codons, out-of-frame junctions, or ambiguous translated residues. V3J clonotypes were defined as sequences sharing an identical inferred V gene, J gene, and CDR3 amino acid sequence. The percentage overlap between two repertoires was calculated by dividing the number of shared unique clonotypes by the size of the smaller repertoire. RTK rarefaction, the Chao1 estimator, and Recon v2.1 estimates of unobserved clonotypes were used to assess repertoire richness. For all TCRbeta clonotypes obtained by the gDNA method from a few donors, generation probabilities were computed with OLGA. The table comes from immuneACCESS by way of TCRdb, which keeps in-frame sequences with V and J called. Part of the clones is missing from these tables; in studies checked, under half for an unresolved V gene and the rest for unknown reasons. V and J calls and clone size are copied from that table; D and trimming were computed from the DNA. This sample lists around 1,100,000 clones; roughly 80% were detected once. The top ten constitute roughly 0.9% of the sample.

The donors were healthy, HIV-negative adults who had no recently reported acute infections or vaccinations. All donors were Caucasian adults living in Nashville, Tennessee, USA. CD4+ T cells were enriched through magnetic negative selection, after which naive cells were positively selected on CD45RA and the remaining negative fraction served as the memory subset. After blood collection by leukapheresis, PBMCs were isolated using Ficoll-Histopaque density gradient centrifugation and then cryopreserved in the vapor phase of liquid nitrogen. Analytical flow cytometry was used to check the purity and quantity of every magnetically sorted T cell population. Each sorted fraction had its genomic DNA isolated and then quantified by UV absorbance on a Nanodrop 2000c. The CDR3, cysteine through phenylalanine, is 15 amino acids long. CDR3 DNA is the only sequence kept; it has 45 bases, read in frame from the first base. The junction carries 9 bases between V and J, which are trimmed by 1 base and 2 bases respectively. CDR1 and CDR2 are drawn from the germline V gene: SGHAT, FQNNGV.

Material for sequencing was memory CD4+ T cells from PBMCs. The sample's cell subset or site, from its label and the paper: CD45RA-negative fraction. This clonotype was obtained from a man aged 18 to 35 in good health. Some clones in this sample may be carry-over from other donors' samples. The chain uses TRBV11-2 and TRBJ2-1; no D gene is confidently identified. The DNA is as follows: TGTGCCAGCAGCTTAGCTGCGGCACCCTACAATGAGCAGTTCTTC. It codes for CASSLAAAPYNEQFF.